This T cell receptor beta chain was recorded in a study of identical twins. One entry per CDR3 protein, called by TCRdb with MiXCR from the 5' RACE reads. Here the sample spans around 280,000 distinct CDR3 sequences, under 9% being singletons. With 1 base removed from V and 3 bases from J, the gap between germline ends came to 5 bases. The CDR3 extends over 14 amino acids. Looked up from germline, CDR1 is KGHDR and CDR2 is SFDVKD. In its sample, this clonotype was seen a few times. These records were also assigned to another study, of yellow fever vaccine responses in identical twins.

The source material was memory (CD45RO+) T cells sorted from blood. The sequence derives from a young woman in good health. The rearrangement joins TRBV24-1 to TRBJ2-2; D not resolved. CDR3 DNA sequence: TGTGCCACCAGTGATTTAACAGACACCGGGGAGCTGTTTTTT. Its translation: CATSDLTDTGELFF.